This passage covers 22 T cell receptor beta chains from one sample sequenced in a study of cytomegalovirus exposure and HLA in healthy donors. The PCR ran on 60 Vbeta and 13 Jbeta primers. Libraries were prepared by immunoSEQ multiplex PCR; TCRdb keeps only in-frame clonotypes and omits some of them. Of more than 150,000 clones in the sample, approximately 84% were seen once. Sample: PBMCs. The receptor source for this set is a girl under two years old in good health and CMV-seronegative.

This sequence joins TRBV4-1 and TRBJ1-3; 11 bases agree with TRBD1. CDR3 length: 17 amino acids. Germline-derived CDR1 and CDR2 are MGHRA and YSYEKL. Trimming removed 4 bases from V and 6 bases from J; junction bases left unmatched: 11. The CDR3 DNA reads TGCGCCAGCAGCCCCACATCCCCGGGACAGGGGGTAAACACCATATATTTT. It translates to CASSPTSPGQGVNTIYF.

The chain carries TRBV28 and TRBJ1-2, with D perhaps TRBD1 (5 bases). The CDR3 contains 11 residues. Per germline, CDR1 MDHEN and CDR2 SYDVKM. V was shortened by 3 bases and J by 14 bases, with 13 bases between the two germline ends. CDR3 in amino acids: CASSFGGRETF. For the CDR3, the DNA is TGTGCCAGCAGTTTTGGGGGGAGAGAGACCTTC.

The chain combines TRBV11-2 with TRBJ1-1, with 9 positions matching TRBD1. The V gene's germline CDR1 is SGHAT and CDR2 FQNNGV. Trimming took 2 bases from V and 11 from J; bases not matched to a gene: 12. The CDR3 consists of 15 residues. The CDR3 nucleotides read TGTGCCAGCAGCTTATCCCCCGGGACAGGGCGCGGGGCTTTCTTT. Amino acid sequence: CASSLSPGTGRGAFF.

In DNA, the CDR3 is TGTGCCAGCAGTGACTCGACGGGACAGCGCAGCTCCTACGAGCAGTACTTC. It yields the protein CASSDSTGQRSSYEQYF. The V gene is TRBV6-4, the J gene TRBJ2-7, with TRBD1 matching over 7 bases. Looked up from germline, CDR1 is MRHNA and CDR2 is SNTAGT. Trimming took 0 bases from V and 0 from J; bases not matched to a gene: 8. The CDR3 is 17 amino acids.

CDR3 sequence (DNA): TGCAGCGTTGGGATAGCTAGGAACGAGCAGTACTTC. Translating gives CSVGIARNEQYF. The rearrangement joins TRBV29-1 to TRBJ2-7; D is uncertain. The CDR3 contains 12 residues. From germline, CDR1 is SQVTM and CDR2 ANQGSEA. Trimming shortened V by 4 bases and J by 5 bases, and 12 bases separated the two germline ends.

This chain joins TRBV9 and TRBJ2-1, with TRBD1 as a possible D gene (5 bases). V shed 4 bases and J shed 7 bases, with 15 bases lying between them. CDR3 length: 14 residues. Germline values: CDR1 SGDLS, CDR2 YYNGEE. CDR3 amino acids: CASSSRYSGNEQFF. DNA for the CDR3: TGTGCCAGCAGCTCCCGCTATTCAGGGAATGAGCAGTTCTTC.

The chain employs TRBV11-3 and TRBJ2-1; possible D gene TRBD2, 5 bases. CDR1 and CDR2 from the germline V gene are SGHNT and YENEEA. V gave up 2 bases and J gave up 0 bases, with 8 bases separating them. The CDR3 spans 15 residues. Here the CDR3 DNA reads TGTGCCAGCAGCTTACGGGCGGGCTCCTACAATGAGCAGTTCTTC. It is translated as CASSLRAGSYNEQFF. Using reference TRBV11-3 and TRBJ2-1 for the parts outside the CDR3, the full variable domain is EAGVVQSPRYKIIEKKQPVAFWCNPISGHNTLYWYLQNLGQGPELLIRYENEEAVDDSQLPKDRFSAERLKGVDSTLKIQPAELGDSAVYLCASSLRAGSYNEQFFGPGTRLTVL.

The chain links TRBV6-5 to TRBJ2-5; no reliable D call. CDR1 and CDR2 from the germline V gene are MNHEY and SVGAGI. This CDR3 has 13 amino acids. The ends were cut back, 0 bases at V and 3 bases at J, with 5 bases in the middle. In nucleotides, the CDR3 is TGTGCCAGCAGTTACTCCCCCGAAGAGACCCAGTACTTC. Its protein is CASSYSPEETQYF.

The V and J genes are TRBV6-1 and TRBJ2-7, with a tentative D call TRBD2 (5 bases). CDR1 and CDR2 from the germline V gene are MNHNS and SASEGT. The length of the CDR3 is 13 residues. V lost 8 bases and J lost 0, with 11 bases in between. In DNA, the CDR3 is TGTGCCAGCTCCCAGCGGAACTCCTACGAGCAGTACTTC. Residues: CASSQRNSYEQYF.

CDR3 residues: CASSLAGGLLETQYF. Written as DNA, the CDR3 is TGTGCCAGCAGCTTAGCGGGGGGGCTTTTAGAGACCCAGTACTTC. This chain connects TRBV7-9 to TRBJ2-5; weak D call: TRBD2 (7 bases). The germline V gene has CDR1 SEHNR and CDR2 FQNEAQ (reference sequence). Trimming cost V 0 bases and J 4 bases, with 12 bases left between them. The CDR3 loop spans 15 amino acids.

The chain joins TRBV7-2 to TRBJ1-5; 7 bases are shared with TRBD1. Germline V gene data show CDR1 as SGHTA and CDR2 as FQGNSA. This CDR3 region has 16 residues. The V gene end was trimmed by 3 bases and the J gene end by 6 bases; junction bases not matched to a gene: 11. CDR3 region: CASSLNGQAWSQPQHF. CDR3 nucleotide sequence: TGTGCCAGCAGCTTGAACGGACAGGCTTGGAGTCAGCCCCAGCATTTT.

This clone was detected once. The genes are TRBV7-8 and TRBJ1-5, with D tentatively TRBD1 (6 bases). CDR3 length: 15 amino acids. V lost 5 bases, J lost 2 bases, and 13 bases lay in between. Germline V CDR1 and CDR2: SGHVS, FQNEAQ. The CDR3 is CASSPQGIGNQPQHF. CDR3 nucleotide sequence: TGTGCCAGCAGCCCACAGGGAATAGGCAATCAGCCCCAGCATTTT.

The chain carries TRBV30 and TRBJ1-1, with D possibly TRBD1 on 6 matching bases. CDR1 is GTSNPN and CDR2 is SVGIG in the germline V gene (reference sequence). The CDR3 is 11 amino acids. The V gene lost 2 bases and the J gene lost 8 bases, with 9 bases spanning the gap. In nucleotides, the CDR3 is TGTGCCTGGAGTAAAACAGGGGAAGCTTTCTTT. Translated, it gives CAWSKTGEAFF.

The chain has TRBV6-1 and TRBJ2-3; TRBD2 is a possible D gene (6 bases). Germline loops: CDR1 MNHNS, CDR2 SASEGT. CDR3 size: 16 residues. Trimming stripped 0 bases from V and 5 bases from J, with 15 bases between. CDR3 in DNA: TGTGCCAGCAGTGAAGCGCCGACTAGTCTACGAGATACGCAGTATTTT. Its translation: CASSEAPTSLRDTQYF.

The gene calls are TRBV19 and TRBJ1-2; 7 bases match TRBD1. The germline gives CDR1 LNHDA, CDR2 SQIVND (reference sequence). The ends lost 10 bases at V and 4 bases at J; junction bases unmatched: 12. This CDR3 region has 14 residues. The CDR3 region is CANRVGGEGYGYTF. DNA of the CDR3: TGTGCCAATAGAGTAGGGGGCGAAGGCTATGGCTACACCTTC. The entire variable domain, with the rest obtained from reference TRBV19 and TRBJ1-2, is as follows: DGGITQSPKYLFRKEGQNVTLSCEQNLNHDAMYWYRQDPGQGLRLIYYSQIVNDFQKGDIAEGYSVSREKKESFPLTVTSAQKNPTAFYLCANRVGGEGYGYTFGSGTRLTVV.

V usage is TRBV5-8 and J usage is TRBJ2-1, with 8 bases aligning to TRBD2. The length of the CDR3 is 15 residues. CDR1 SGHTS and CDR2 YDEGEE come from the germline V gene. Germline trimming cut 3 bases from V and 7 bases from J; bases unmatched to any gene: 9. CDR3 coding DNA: TGTGCCAGCAGCTCCGGGACTAGTTATTATAATGAGCAGTTCTTC. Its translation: CASSSGTSYYNEQFF.

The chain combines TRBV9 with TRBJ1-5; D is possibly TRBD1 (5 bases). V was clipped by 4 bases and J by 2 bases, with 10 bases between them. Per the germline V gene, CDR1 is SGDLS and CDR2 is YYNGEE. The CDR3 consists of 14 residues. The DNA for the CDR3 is TGTGCCAGCAGCTTGGCGGGGGGCAATCAGCCCCAGCATTTT. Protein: CASSLAGGNQPQHF.

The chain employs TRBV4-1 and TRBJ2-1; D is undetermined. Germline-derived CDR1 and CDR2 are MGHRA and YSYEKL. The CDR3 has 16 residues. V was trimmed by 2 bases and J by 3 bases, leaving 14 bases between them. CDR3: CASSQSVARFYNEQFF. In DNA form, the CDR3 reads TGCGCCAGCAGCCAATCAGTGGCCCGTTTCTACAATGAGCAGTTCTTC.

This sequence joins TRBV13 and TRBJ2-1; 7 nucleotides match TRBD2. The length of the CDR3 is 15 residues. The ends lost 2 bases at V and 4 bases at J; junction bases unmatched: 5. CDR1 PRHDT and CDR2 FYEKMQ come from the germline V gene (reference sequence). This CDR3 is CASSLPGTMYNEQFF. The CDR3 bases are TGTGCCAGCAGCTTACCGGGGACTATGTACAATGAGCAGTTCTTC.

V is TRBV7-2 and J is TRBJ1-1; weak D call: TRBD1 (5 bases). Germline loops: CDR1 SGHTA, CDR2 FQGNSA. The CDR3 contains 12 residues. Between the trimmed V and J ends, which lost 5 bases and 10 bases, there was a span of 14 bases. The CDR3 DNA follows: TGTGCCAGCAGCCTTCAGGGTTTCGGAGCTTTCTTT. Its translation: CASSLQGFGAFF.

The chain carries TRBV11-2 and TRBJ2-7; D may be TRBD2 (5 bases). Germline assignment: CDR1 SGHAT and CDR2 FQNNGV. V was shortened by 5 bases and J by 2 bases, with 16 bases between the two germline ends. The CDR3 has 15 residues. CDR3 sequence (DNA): TGTGCCAGCAGCCACGACTACCTGTTGCCCTACGAGCAGTACTTC. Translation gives CASSHDYLLPYEQYF. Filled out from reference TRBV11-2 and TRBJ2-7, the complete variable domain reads EAGVAQSPRYKIIEKRQSVAFWCNPISGHATLYWYQQILGQGPKLLIQFQNNGVVDDSQLPKDRFSAERLKGVDSTLKIQPAKLEDSAVYLCASSHDYLLPYEQYFGPGTRLTVT.

This chain's CDR3 is CASSFIEENGELFF. CDR3 nucleotides: TGTGCCAGCAGCTTTATTGAGGAAAACGGGGAGCTGTTTTTT. This rearrangement joins TRBV5-4 to TRBJ2-2; D gene uncertain. V was clipped by 2 bases and J by 7 bases, with 12 bases between them. Per the germline V gene, CDR1 is SGHNT and CDR2 is YYREEE (reference sequence). The CDR3 is made up of 14 amino acids. The full variable domain, in which reference TRBV5-4 and TRBJ2-2 provide the parts outside the CDR3, is ETGVTQSPTHLIKTRGQQVTLRCSSQSGHNTVSWYQQALGQGPQFIFQYYREEENGRGNFPPRFSGLQFPNYSSELNVNALELDDSALYLCASSFIEENGELFFGEGSRLTVL.